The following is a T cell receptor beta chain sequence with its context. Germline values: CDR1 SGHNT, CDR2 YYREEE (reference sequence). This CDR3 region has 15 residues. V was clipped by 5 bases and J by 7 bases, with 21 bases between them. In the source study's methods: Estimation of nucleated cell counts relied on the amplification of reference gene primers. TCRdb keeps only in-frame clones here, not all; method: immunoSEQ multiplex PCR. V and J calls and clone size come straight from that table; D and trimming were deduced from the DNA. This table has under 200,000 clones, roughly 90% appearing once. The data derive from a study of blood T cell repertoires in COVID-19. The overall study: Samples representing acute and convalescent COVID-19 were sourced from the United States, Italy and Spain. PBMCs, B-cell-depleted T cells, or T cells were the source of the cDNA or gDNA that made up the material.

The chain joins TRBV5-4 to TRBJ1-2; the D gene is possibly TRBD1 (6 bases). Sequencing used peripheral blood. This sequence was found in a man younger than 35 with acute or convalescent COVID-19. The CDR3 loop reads CASSFDTGWDGGYTF. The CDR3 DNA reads TGTGCCAGCAGTTTTGATACAGGGTGGGACGGTGGCTACACCTTC.